Listed below are T cell receptor beta chains from one sample, sequenced in a study of blood T cells in healthy people across ages. TCRdb called the 5' RACE reads again in MiXCR, with one record for every CDR3 protein. Among roughly 1.5 million distinct CDR3 sequences listed, less than 45% were seen once. The specimen was blood. The receptor source for this set is a woman younger than 35 in good health. Each CDR3 is given with its conserved first and last residue. A D gene is named only where the DNA matches it firmly. Some rows mark clone size as missing; the rest say once, few, many or name a class of expanded clone.

cdr3_length,clone_size,v_call,j_call,d_call,cdr3_nt,cdr3_aa
17,few,TRBV4-1,TRBJ1-6,-,TGCGCCAGCAGCCAAGTTCCCCCGGGGACCTATAATTCACCCCTCCACTTT,CASSQVPPGTYNSPLHF
15,-,TRBV28,TRBJ2-4,-,TGTGCCAGAACGATCCAGATCTTAGCCAAAAACATTCAGTACTTC,CARTIQILAKNIQYF
15,-,TRBV3-1,TRBJ2-5,-,TGTGCCAGCAGCCTCTCCGTGTCAGGGTCCGAGACCCAGTACTTC,CASSLSVSGSETQYF
16,-,TRBV6-6,TRBJ2-5,TRBD1,TGTGCCAGCAGACGGACAGGGCGAACATCGCAAGAGACCCAGTACTTC,CASRRTGRTSQETQYF
16,few,TRBV7-3,TRBJ1-1,-,TGTGCCAGCAGCCAACGACCGCCTTCTCAGGACACTGAAGCTTTCTTT,CASSQRPPSQDTEAFF
14,-,TRBV7-9,TRBJ2-3,TRBD1,TGTGCCAGCAGCGCGGACAGGGAGGCAGATACGCAGTATTTT,CASSADREADTQYF
12,-,TRBV15,TRBJ1-5,-,TGTGCCACCAGCAGGGACGTACAGCCCCAGCATTTT,CATSRDVQPQHF
16,few,TRBV7-9,TRBJ2-1,-,TGTGCCAGCAGCTTAGCCACCGTCCTAGCGTACAATGAGCAGTTCTTC,CASSLATVLAYNEQFF
17,-,TRBV10-2,TRBJ1-6,-,TGCGCCAGCAGTGAGTCCGAGAGAACAAGTCAAAATTCACCCCTCCACTTT,CASSESERTSQNSPLHF
13,-,TRBV20-1,TRBJ2-2,TRBD1,TGCAGTGCTTTGACAGGGTACACCGGGGAGCTGTTTTTT,CSALTGYTGELFF
14,-,TRBV12-3/TRBV12-4,TRBJ1-1,TRBD1,TGTGCCAGCAGTCCTCAACAGGGGGCAACTGAAGCTTTCTTT,CASSPQQGATEAFF
15,-,TRBV7-2,TRBJ2-1,TRBD2,TGTGCCACCAAGTGGGGCGGGAGCTCCTACAATGAGCAGTTCTTC,CATKWGGSSYNEQFF
14,-,TRBV5-1,TRBJ2-5,-,TGCGCCAGCAGCTTTAGTTCAGGGGAGGAGACCCAGTACTTC,CASSFSSGEETQYF
17,-,TRBV11-2,TRBJ2-1,TRBD1,TGTGCCAGCAGCTTAGTCGTTTCGACAGGGTTAACCAATGAGCAGTTCTTC,CASSLVVSTGLTNEQFF
14,-,TRBV5-1,TRBJ2-7,-,TGCGCCAGCAGCGTGAACAGGCAGCCCTACGAGCAGTACTTC,CASSVNRQPYEQYF
17,-,TRBV6-1,TRBJ2-3,TRBD2,TGTGCCAGCAGTGGGGGGTGGACTAGCGGGGCAACAGATACGCAGTATTTT,CASSGGWTSGATDTQYF
17,-,TRBV4-3,TRBJ2-1,-,TGCGCCAGCAGCCAAGATCTGCCGCTCTTGGGCTACAATGAGCAGTTCTTC,CASSQDLPLLGYNEQFF
14,-,TRBV7-2,TRBJ2-4,-,TGTGCCAGCAGCCGGGACGTTACCAAAAACATTCAGTACTTC,CASSRDVTKNIQYF
15,few,TRBV7-9,TRBJ1-5,TRBD1,TGTGCCAGCAGCGGGGACAGGGGGGACAATCAGCCCCAGCATTTT,CASSGDRGDNQPQHF
15,-,TRBV19,TRBJ1-5,TRBD1,TGTGCCAGTAGGCTGGACAGGGGCAGCAATCAGCCCCAGCATTTT,CASRLDRGSNQPQHF
17,-,TRBV7-9,TRBJ2-3,-,TGTGCCAGCAGCTTAAGTGGGGTGCAGGGGTTCACAGATACGCAGTATTTT,CASSLSGVQGFTDTQYF
15,-,TRBV4-1,TRBJ1-2,TRBD1,TGCACCAGCAGCCGGGTGGGGGACAGTAACTATGGCTACACCTTC,CTSSRVGDSNYGYTF
15,-,TRBV5-1,TRBJ2-2,-,TGCGCCAGCAGCTTGGCGTTAGGGTACACCGGGGAGCTGTTTTTT,CASSLALGYTGELFF
12,-,TRBV7-9,TRBJ1-2,-,TGTGCCAGTACCCCTTTATTTCCGAGCTACACCTTC,CASTPLFPSYTF
16,few,TRBV12-3/TRBV12-4,TRBJ2-1,-,TGTGCCAGCAGCCCTCGACCAGAGAGGGATAGGGGTGAGCAGTTCTTC,CASSPRPERDRGEQFF
13,-,TRBV6-2/TRBV6-3,TRBJ2-4,-,TGTGCCGGCAGGGACGAGGGGTTTGGCATTCAGTACTTC,CAGRDEGFGIQYF
14,-,TRBV12-3/TRBV12-4,TRBJ1-5,-,TGTGCCAGCAGTTTAGGGGGCGAAAGTCAGCCCCAGCATTTT,CASSLGGESQPQHF
15,-,TRBV27,TRBJ2-3,TRBD2,TGTGCCAGCAGTTTATTCTCGGGGGGGTCGGATACGCAGTATTTT,CASSLFSGGSDTQYF
15,many,TRBV4-2,TRBJ2-5,-,TGTGCCAGCAGCCAAGGAGGAGGGGATCTGGAGACCCAGTACTTC,CASSQGGGDLETQYF
13,-,TRBV7-2,TRBJ2-7,-,TGTGCCAGCAGCGATGGACCCGGCTGGGAGCAGTACTTC,CASSDGPGWEQYF
16,few,TRBV5-8,TRBJ2-1,-,TGTGCCAGCAGATTCGCCGGGACGGCCTCCTACAATGAGCAGTTCTTC,CASRFAGTASYNEQFF
14,-,TRBV11-1,TRBJ2-1,-,TGTGCCAGCAGACGTGAGACTGGTTACAATGAGCAGTTCTTC,CASRRETGYNEQFF
14,-,TRBV6-1,TRBJ1-2,-,TGTGCCAGCAGTGGGCAGGGCTCGATCTATGGCTACACCTTC,CASSGQGSIYGYTF
13,-,TRBV15,TRBJ2-3,-,TGTGCCACCATCTCCCTGGGTACAGATACGCAGTATTTT,CATISLGTDTQYF
13,few,TRBV7-9,TRBJ1-1,-,TGTGCCAGCAGCTTGTCAGCCCGGGATGAAGCTTTCTTT,CASSLSARDEAFF
16,-,TRBV4-2,TRBJ2-1,TRBD2,TGTGCCAGCAGCCTCCGGGGGGGACTAGCCGTCAATGAGCAGTTCTTC,CASSLRGGLAVNEQFF
17,-,TRBV7-6,TRBJ2-3,-,TGTGCCAGCAGCTTAGGTCCCCCCGGTACTAGCACAGATACGCAGTATTTT,CASSLGPPGTSTDTQYF
14,-,TRBV20-1,TRBJ1-2,-,TGCAGTGCTAGCCCCCGGGCCCCTTCCTATGGCTACACCTTC,CSASPRAPSYGYTF
13,few,TRBV6-6,TRBJ1-2,-,TGTGCCAGCAGTTACTCACAGGGACCTGGCTACACCTTC,CASSYSQGPGYTF
13,-,TRBV20-1,TRBJ2-7,TRBD1,TGCAGTGCTAGAGGGTACAGGGGACGCGAGCAGTACTTC,CSARGYRGREQYF
16,once,TRBV20-1,TRBJ1-5,-,TGCAGTGCTACCGACAACCGGGCCCAGAGCAATCAGCCCCAGCATTTT,CSATDNRAQSNQPQHF
18,-,TRBV3-1,TRBJ2-1,-,TGTGCCAGCAGCCAAGCCAGAAGCGGGCGAAGCTCCTACAATGAGCAGTTCTTC,CASSQARSGRSSYNEQFF
15,-,TRBV6-2/TRBV6-3,TRBJ1-5,TRBD1,TGTGCCAGCAACGACCGGGACAGGGGGCTTCAGCCCCAGCATTTT,CASNDRDRGLQPQHF
17,-,TRBV5-5,TRBJ1-2,TRBD1,TGTGCCAGCAGCTTGGGGGGGGGACAGGGCTCCAGGTTTGGCCACACCTTC,CASSLGGGQGSRFGHTF
12,many,TRBV7-2,TRBJ2-1,-,TGTGCCAGCAGCTTAGTACTGTTTGAGCAGTTCTTC,CASSLVLFEQFF
14,-,TRBV10-3,TRBJ1-5,-,TGTGCCATCAGTTCTGACGGCGACGGTCAGCCCCAGCATTTT,CAISSDGDGQPQHF
15,-,TRBV7-8,TRBJ1-2,-,TGTGCCAGCAGCTCAGTCCGGGTGCCTCCCTGGGGCTACACCTTC,CASSSVRVPPWGYTF
16,-,TRBV11-2,TRBJ2-5,TRBD2,TGTGCCAGCAGCATGCCCGCACTAGCGGACCAAGAGACCCAGTACTTC,CASSMPALADQETQYF
16,-,TRBV20-1,TRBJ1-4,-,TGCAGTTCTAGAGAGAGGGGATGGGACGGTAATGAAAAACTGTTTTTT,CSSRERGWDGNEKLFF
17,few,TRBV7-2,TRBJ2-5,-,TGTGCCAGCAGCTTAGCTAGGTTGGGCCTTAGCTCGGAGACCCAGTACTTC,CASSLARLGLSSETQYF
15,many,TRBV20-1,TRBJ2-3,-,TGCAGTGCTAGAGCAGGAATAGCGTTCCCAGATACGCAGTATTTT,CSARAGIAFPDTQYF
15,-,TRBV4-3,TRBJ2-1,TRBD2,TGCGCCAGCAGCCAAGAGGGACTAGCCTGGAATGAGCAGTTCTTC,CASSQEGLAWNEQFF
14,-,TRBV7-8,TRBJ1-1,-,TGTGCCAGCATCCAAGGCAGGGTGGGGACTGAAGCTTTCTTT,CASIQGRVGTEAFF
14,-,TRBV12-3/TRBV12-4,TRBJ1-1,TRBD1,TGTGCCAGCAGACAGACAGGGGGCAACACTGAAGCTTTCTTT,CASRQTGGNTEAFF
15,few,TRBV19,TRBJ1-6,TRBD1,TGTGCCAGTAGCCGACAGGGGGCGAAGAATTCACCCCTCCACTTT,CASSRQGAKNSPLHF
14,-,TRBV20-1,TRBJ2-7,-,TGCAGTGCTAGAGATCGAGGCAGAAACTACGAGCAGTACTTC,CSARDRGRNYEQYF
15,-,TRBV4-3,TRBJ1-6,-,TGCGCCAGCAGCCAAGACCCCAGGGGCAGTTCACCCCTCCACTTT,CASSQDPRGSSPLHF
15,many,TRBV5-1,TRBJ2-3,TRBD2,TGCGCCAGCAGCACTGGACTAGCGGTCACAGATACGCAGTATTTT,CASSTGLAVTDTQYF
15,-,TRBV20-1,TRBJ2-1,-,TGCAGTGCTTGGCGCGGAAGAAGCTCCTACAATGAGCAGTTCTTC,CSAWRGRSSYNEQFF